A single sample is the source of the 12 T cell receptor beta chains below, sequenced in a study of identical twins. One entry per CDR3 protein, called by TCRdb with MiXCR from the 5' RACE reads. Of approximately 670,000 distinct CDR3 sequences listed, around 6.1% are singletons. The specimen was naive T cells sorted from blood. Receptors were obtained from a man younger than 35 in good health.

This clonotype occurred many times. This chain uses TRBV5-1 with TRBJ1-1; D is undetermined. The CDR3 spans 14 residues. Trimming stripped 3 bases from V and 1 base from J, with 10 bases between. Germline CDR1 is SGHRS and CDR2 is YFSETQ. In DNA form, the CDR3 reads TGCGCCAGCAGCTCCGGGTTTGGGAACACTGAAGCTTTCTTT. It is translated as CASSSGFGNTEAFF.

This clonotype was seen ten or more times. The V gene is TRBV6-5, the J gene TRBJ2-2; D assignment may be TRBD1 or TRBD2 (5 bases each). V lost 0 bases and J 0 bases, leaving 14 bases between the germline ends. This CDR3 spans 18 amino acids. Per the germline V gene, CDR1 is MNHEY and CDR2 is SVGAGI. This CDR3 is CASSYSGKGTTNTGELFF. The CDR3 DNA is TGTGCCAGCAGTTACTCGGGAAAGGGGACGACGAACACCGGGGAGCTGTTTTTT.

This clonotype was counted only a few times. The chain recombines TRBV5-4 with TRBJ2-7; D is perhaps TRBD2 (5 bases). V lost 1 base and J 6 bases, leaving 11 bases between the germline ends. The germline V gene has CDR1 SGHNT and CDR2 YYREEE (reference sequence). This CDR3 is 13 amino acids long. Here the CDR3 DNA reads TGTGCCAGCAGCTTGCCGGGGTACGGCGAGCAGTACTTC. It yields the protein CASSLPGYGEQYF.

The rearrangement joins TRBV19 to TRBJ2-5; weak D call: TRBD1 (8 bases). The germline CDR1 and CDR2 sequences are LNHDA and SQIVND (reference sequence). With 7 bases removed from V and 2 bases from J, the gap between germline ends came to 14 bases. There are 14 residues in the CDR3. Written as DNA, the CDR3 is TGTGCCAGTACAGACAGGGGAGGGCAAGAGACCCAGTACTTC. This encodes CASTDRGGQETQYF.

This clonotype has just a few counts. The rearrangement links TRBV3-1 to TRBJ2-2; the D gene is possibly TRBD1 (5 bases). The germline V gene encodes CDR1 LGHDT and CDR2 YNNKEL (reference sequence). V was clipped by 4 bases and J by 0 bases, with 9 bases between them. The CDR3 loop spans 15 amino acids. CDR3 sequence reads: CASSLRQSNTGELFF. The CDR3 DNA reads TGTGCCAGCAGCCTCCGACAGTCGAACACCGGGGAGCTGTTTTTT.

This clonotype was detected many times. CDR3 sequence (DNA): TGCAGCGTTGAAAACTCGAGAGAGTATGAGCAGTTCTTC. Translating it yields CSVENSREYEQFF. This chain links TRBV29-1 with TRBJ2-1, with D hard to call. V lost 2 bases, J lost 8 bases, and 13 bases lay in between. The CDR3 has 13 residues. Germline V gives CDR1 SQVTM, CDR2 ANQGSEA.

This clonotype showed up many times. V and J are TRBV29-1 and TRBJ2-5; D remains ambiguous. The CDR3 extends over 12 amino acids. Germline V gene sequence: CDR1 SQVTM, CDR2 ANQGSEA. Trimming took 4 bases from V and 6 from J, leaving 12 bases between them. CDR3 in amino acids: CSVGQRQKTQYF. The CDR3 DNA reads TGCAGCGTTGGTCAACGACAAAAGACCCAGTACTTC.

This clonotype has only a few counts. V and J are TRBV12-3 or TRBV12-4 and TRBJ2-1; a weak D match, TRBD2 (8 bases). The CDR3 spans 15 residues. V lost 7 bases to trimming and J lost 2 bases, with 15 bases between them. DNA of the CDR3: TGTGCCAGCACCCCGGGAGGGGGCCCCTACAATGAGCAGTTCTTC. The encoded protein is CASTPGGGPYNEQFF.

This clonotype showed up many times. This CDR3 reads CSARRGSLYNEQFF. The CDR3 DNA is TGCAGTGCCCGACGGGGATCCCTGTACAATGAGCAGTTCTTC. The chain employs TRBV20-1 and TRBJ2-1; TRBD2 is a possible D gene (5 bases). The CDR3 is 14 amino acids. CDR1 DFQATT and CDR2 SNEGSKA come from the germline V gene (reference sequence). V was trimmed by 6 bases and J by 4 bases, leaving 16 bases between them.

This clonotype showed up many times. The V and J genes are TRBV20-1 and TRBJ2-7; D is perhaps TRBD2 (6 bases). This CDR3 region has 13 residues. V lost 2 bases and J 5 bases, leaving 13 bases between the germline ends. Germline V gene lookup returns CDR1 DFQATT and CDR2 SNEGSKA (reference sequence). The CDR3 nucleotides are TGCAGTGCTAGAACCGGCGGGATTGACGAGCAGTACTTC. As protein: CSARTGGIDEQYF.

The chain joins TRBV6-2 or TRBV6-3 to TRBJ1-1; no firm D call. CDR3 length: 15 amino acids. Between the trimmed V and J ends, which lost 0 bases and 5 bases, there was a span of 13 bases. Germline-derived CDR1 and CDR2 are MNHEY and SVGEGT. The CDR3 protein is CASSYSPWSGTEAFF. CDR3 sequence (DNA): TGTGCCAGCAGTTACTCACCGTGGTCGGGGACTGAAGCTTTCTTT.

The V call is TRBV9, the J call TRBJ2-6; D not resolved. V lost 7 bases and J 1 base, leaving 9 bases between the germline ends. Germline-derived CDR1 and CDR2 are SGDLS and YYNGEE. This CDR3 is 14 amino acids long. CDR3 DNA sequence: TGTGCCAGCGGATACAGTTCTGGGGCCAACGTCCTGACTTTC. Translated: CASGYSSGANVLTF.